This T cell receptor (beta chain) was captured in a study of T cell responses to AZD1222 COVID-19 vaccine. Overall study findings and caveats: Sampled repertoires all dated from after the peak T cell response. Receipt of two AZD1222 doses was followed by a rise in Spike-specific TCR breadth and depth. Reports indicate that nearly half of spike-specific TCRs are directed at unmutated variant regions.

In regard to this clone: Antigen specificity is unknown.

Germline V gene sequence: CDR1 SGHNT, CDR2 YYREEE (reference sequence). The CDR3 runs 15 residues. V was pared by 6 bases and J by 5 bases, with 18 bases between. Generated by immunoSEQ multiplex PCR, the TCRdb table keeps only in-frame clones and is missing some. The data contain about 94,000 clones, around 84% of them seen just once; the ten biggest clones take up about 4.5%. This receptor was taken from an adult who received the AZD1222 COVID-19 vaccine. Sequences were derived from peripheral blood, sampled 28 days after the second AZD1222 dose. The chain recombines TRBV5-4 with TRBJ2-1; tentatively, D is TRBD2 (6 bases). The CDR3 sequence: CASNPRLGSNNEQFF. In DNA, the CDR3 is TGTGCCAGCAACCCGAGACTAGGGAGTAACAATGAGCAGTTCTTC. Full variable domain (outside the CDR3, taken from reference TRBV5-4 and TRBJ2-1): ETGVTQSPTHLIKTRGQQVTLRCSSQSGHNTVSWYQQALGQGPQFIFQYYREEENGRGNFPPRFSGLQFPNYSSELNVNALELDDSALYLCASNPRLGSNNEQFFGPGTRLTVL.